Sequencing of this TCR beta chain was carried out in a study of T cells in Graves' hyperthyroidism and ophthalmopathy (dated by TCRdb to the late 2010s). About the full investigation: Peripheral blood samples were taken at the time of initial diagnosis, prior to any treatment. Whether ophthalmopathy could be predicted prospectively was tested in an independent validation cohort made up of about 20 hyperthyroidism patients plus 17 patients who later progressed to ophthalmopathy. Thyroid tissue and blood T-cell repertoires from more than five Graves' hyperthyroidism patients were also compared in the study. To identify TCR V-J signatures that set the groups apart, the researchers used a discovery cohort of 100 or so patients, made up of 43 with Graves' ophthalmopathy and approximately 57 with stable Graves' hyperthyroidism. The paper reports TCR Vbeta CDR3 sequencing of 135 peripheral blood samples: over 40 ophthalmopathy, roughly 80 hyperthyroidism and 17 progressor patients. Following sampling, methimazole starting at 30 mg daily was given to hyperthyroidism patients, and high-dose intravenous methylprednisolone was given to ophthalmopathy patients. The roughly 91 discovery patients were randomly split 7:3 into training and test sets.

The TCR beta CDR3 regions were amplified from the RNA transcripts. A first-round RT-PCR of the TCR CDR3 used the HTBI primer set with the Qiagen OneStep RT-PCR kit. A second multiplex PCR round built the libraries, followed by size selection and purification. Libraries were sequenced paired-end with 100 bp reads on an Illumina HiSeq2000. From the authors' description of their analysis: SOAPnuke was used to process the raw data, with reads discarded if the reads contained adapters or uncalled bases, had a mean Phred below 15, or lacked an exact constant-primer or identifier match. High-quality paired reads were merged with COPE v1.2.5, and unique nucleotide sequences were defined as clonotypes. Clonotypes were aligned to IMGT TRBV, TRBD and TRBJ reference segments using MiTCR v1.1. Only V-J combinations with frequency above 0.0001, covering 99% to 99.2% of repertoires, were analysed. The TCS score was defined as F50 (clonal expansion) divided by E x V (chaos), with BLOSUM62-based TCRdist calculated between CDR3 peptides within each V-J. Welch's t-statistics and random forest reduced roughly 540 V-J features to roughly 13, which were used in a naive Bayes classifier (R e1071). TCRdb ran its own pipeline on the public reads, namely fastp trimming at Q25 and MiXCR clone calling, and kept in-frame beta chains. Rows merge per CDR3 protein into single entries with the most common DNA and genes. TCRdb's processing, not the authors' own work, is the source of the V and J calls. The sample table holds about 590,000 distinct CDR3 sequences, of which about a sixth were seen once. Clones ranked in the top ten supply approximately 7.4% of the sample.

CDR1 and CDR2, per the germline V gene, are MNHNS and SASEGT. The V and J ends are trimmed by 4 bases and 3 bases, leaving 9 bases between them. The CDR3 contains 13 residues, cysteine and phenylalanine counted. The CDR3 DNA has 39 bases and is translated from base 1. A patient counted as having stable Graves' hyperthyroidism if no progression to ophthalmopathy occurred over 18 months of follow-up. Hyperthyroidism patients were aged 18 to 65 years and newly diagnosed, with disease duration of less than 2 months. The study excluded patients with uncontrolled infections, other autoimmune diseases, pregnancy or lactation. Diagnoses were based on clinical symptoms, serum thyroxine and TRAb, thyroid ultrasound and orbital computed tomography. Ficoll-Paque density gradient centrifugation was used to isolate PBMCs from 8 to 10 ml of fresh peripheral blood. Trizol reagent was used to extract total RNA, and RNA quality was then checked on an Agilent 2100 Bioanalyzer.

At least ten counts were recorded for this clonotype. The target of this receptor is not known. No much larger clone exists at a distance of one base, and base qualities are not known. What the study reported, not specific to this receptor: In validation, the model predicted progression to ophthalmopathy with around 71% sensitivity and 72% to 85% specificity, a median of around six months before onset. Sample size was not statistically predetermined, and investigators were not blinded to group allocation. Most expanded thyroid clonotypes (frequency above 0.001) were also found in blood, which suggests that blood repertoires may mirror thyroid immune responses. A 13 V-J signature model separated ophthalmopathy from stable hyperthyroidism, with 87.88% sensitivity and about 81% specificity in cross-validation and 80%/75% in testing.

This clonotype was obtained from a woman in her twenties or thirties with Graves' hyperthyroidism. The source material was blood. The sequence links TRBV6-1 to TRBJ1-2; matching of 6 bases hints at TRBD1 as the D gene. The CDR3 protein is CASSAGVDYGYTF. The DNA is TGTGCCAGCAGTGCAGGGGTGGACTATGGCTACACCTTC.